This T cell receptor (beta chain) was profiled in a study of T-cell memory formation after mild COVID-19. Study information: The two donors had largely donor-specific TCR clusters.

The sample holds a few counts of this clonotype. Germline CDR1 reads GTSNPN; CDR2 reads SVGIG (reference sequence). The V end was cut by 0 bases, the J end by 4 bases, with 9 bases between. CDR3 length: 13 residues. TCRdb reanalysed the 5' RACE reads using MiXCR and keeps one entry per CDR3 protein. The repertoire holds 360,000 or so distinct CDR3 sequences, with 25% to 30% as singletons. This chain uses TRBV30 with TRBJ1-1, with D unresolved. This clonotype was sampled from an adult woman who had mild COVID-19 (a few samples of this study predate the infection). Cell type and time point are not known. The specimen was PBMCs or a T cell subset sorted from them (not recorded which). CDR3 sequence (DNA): TGTGCCTGGAGTGTCCGGTTGTTCACTGAAGCTTTCTTT. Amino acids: CAWSVRLFTEAFF.